This T cell receptor (beta chain) was captured by sequencing in a study of cytomegalovirus exposure and HLA in healthy donors. As for this clone: Its antigen is currently unknown.

The germline V gene has CDR1 MNHEY and CDR2 SMNVEV (reference sequence). This CDR3 has 13 amino acids. Points from the study as a whole: Follow-up analysis later connected one missense variant in DCLRE1C with trimming of TCR beta V- and J-genes. Across all donors, roughly uniform sequencing depth was an assumption of the presence/absence analyses. Reported results showed that the classifier diagnosed cytomegalovirus status with high specificity and sensitivity.

PCR employed 60 Vbeta and 13 Jbeta primers. As handled by the study authors: The authors later counted around 80 million unique TCR beta chains, around 9.9 million of them shared. Profiled with immunoSEQ multiplex PCR; TCRdb holds only in-frame clones, not every one. The V and J calls and clone size were taken over from that table, and D and trimming were inferred from the DNA. The sample includes over 150,000 clones, just under 85% of them seen just once. The V gene is TRBV27, the J gene TRBJ2-5; no clear D. The DNA end is a closer match to TRBJ2-7, so the J assignment may be wrong. Sequencing was carried out using PBMCs. The origin of this receptor is a girl between 10 and 17 years old in good health and CMV-seropositive. The CDR3 DNA follows: TGTGCCAGCAGTTGGAGCAGCTCCTACGAGCAGTACTTC. Amino acid sequence: CASSWSSSYEQYF.